These 27 T cell receptor beta chains originate from one sample sequenced in a study of T cell clones after liver transplantation. TCRdb's copy holds only in-frame clones and misses some; the assay was immunoSEQ multiplex PCR. The profile shows 90,000 to 120,000 clones, 80% to 85% of them singletons. Material: CD4+ T cells from blood, obtained before liver transplant. These receptors were collected from a human donor who received a liver transplant.

This chain joins TRBV7-9 and TRBJ1-6, with TRBD1 matching over 7 bases. CDR1 and CDR2 (germline): SEHNR, FQNEAQ (reference sequence). V trimming: 7 bases; J trimming: 2 bases; junction bases outside the gene matches: 14. This CDR3 is built from 18 residues. CDR3 nucleotides: TGTGCCAGCACCCACAGCGGGACAGCCGATCCCTATAATTCACCCCTCCACTTT. Protein product: CASTHSGTADPYNSPLHF. The complete variable domain, with remaining parts taken from reference TRBV7-9 and TRBJ1-6, reads DTGVSQNPRHKITKRGQNVTFRCDPISEHNRLYWYRQTLGQGPEFLTYFQNEAQLEKSRLLSDRFSAERPKGSFSTLEIQRTEQGDSAMYLCASTHSGTADPYNSPLHFGNGTRLTVT.

The rearrangement uses TRBV18 and TRBJ1-2, with 9 bases identical to TRBD1. This CDR3 region has 15 residues. Looked up from germline, CDR1 is KGHSH and CDR2 is LQKENI. The junction had 14 bases not matched to a gene; V was cut back by 6 bases and J by 9 bases. CDR3 in amino acids: CASSYGQGRTMSYTF. The CDR3 DNA reads TGTGCCAGCTCCTACGGACAGGGGCGAACTATGAGCTACACCTTC.

The genes are TRBV5-1 and TRBJ2-1; 11 bases are a match to TRBD2. Germline V gives CDR1 SGHRS, CDR2 YFSETQ. This CDR3 region has 16 residues. V lost 3 bases to trimming and J lost 4 bases; unmatched junction nucleotides: 6. This CDR3 reads CASSSGTSGPYNEQFF. The CDR3 bases are TGCGCCAGCAGCTCGGGGACTAGCGGACCATACAATGAGCAGTTCTTC.

This clone was counted once. The chain links TRBV4-3 to TRBJ1-1; D remains ambiguous. Trimming cost V 1 base and J 2 bases, with 11 bases left between them. Germline CDR1 is LGHNA and CDR2 is YSLEER. The CDR3 spans 15 residues. CDR3 region: CASSQGLTRNTEAFF. As DNA, the CDR3 is TGCGCCAGCAGCCAAGGGTTAACAAGAAACACTGAAGCTTTCTTT.

The chain employs TRBV2 and TRBJ1-6; D is possibly TRBD1 (6 bases). From germline, CDR1 is SNHLY and CDR2 FYNNEI. This CDR3 has 15 amino acids. Trimming removed 6 bases at V and 7 bases at J, with 16 bases between. CDR3 in DNA: TGTGCCAGCAGACTGGGGGGGGCGGAAAATTCACCCCTCCACTTT. Amino acids: CASRLGGAENSPLHF.

The chain combines TRBV11-1 with TRBJ1-5; D gene uncertain. V gave up 2 bases and J gave up 4 bases, with 21 bases separating them. CDR1 and CDR2 (germline): SGHAT, FQDESV (reference sequence). The CDR3 contains 18 residues. The CDR3 loop reads CASSLLGGYGRENQPQHF. CDR3 in DNA: TGTGCCAGCAGCTTATTGGGAGGGTACGGGAGGGAAAATCAGCCCCAGCATTTT.

Of note for this clone: Other nucleotide sequences from this sample produce the same CDR3. The chain has TRBV29-1 and TRBJ2-5, with D hard to call. The CDR3 totals 11 residues. Trimming left V 4 bases short and J 4 bases short, with 7 bases between. Per the germline V gene, CDR1 is SQVTM and CDR2 is ANQGSEA. The CDR3 is CSVGIGETQYF. In DNA form, the CDR3 reads TGCAGCGTTGGGATCGGAGAGACCCAGTACTTC. Based on the CDR3 plus reference TRBV29-1 and TRBJ2-5, the full variable domain is SAVISQKPSRDICQRGTSLTIQCQVDSQVTMMFWYRQQPGQSLTLIATANQGSEATYESGFVIDKFPISRPNLTFSTLTVSNMSPEDSSIYLCSVGIGETQYFGPGTRLLVL.

The chain employs TRBV6-6 and TRBJ1-1; maybe TRBD1 (6 bases). This CDR3 has 13 residues. Germline CDR1 reads MNHNY; CDR2 reads SVGAGI (reference sequence). Trimming removed 8 bases at V and 4 bases at J, with 14 bases between. The CDR3 spells CASAGDRRTEAFF. The CDR3 DNA sequence: TGTGCCAGCGCAGGGGATCGGCGCACTGAAGCTTTCTTT.

V usage is TRBV27 and J usage is TRBJ1-6; 9 nucleotides agree with TRBD1. The CDR3 runs to 17 residues. Per germline, CDR1 MNHEY and CDR2 SMNVEV (reference sequence). V trimming: 7 bases; J trimming: 4 bases; junction bases outside the gene matches: 11. CDR3 in DNA: TGTGCCAGCACACGGGGACAGGGAGGATCATATAATTCACCCCTCCACTTT. Amino acids: CASTRGQGGSYNSPLHF.

The J gene is TRBJ1-1, the V gene TRBV11-2; D is uncertain. Germline V lookup: CDR1 SGHAT, CDR2 FQNNGV. The CDR3 totals 14 residues. Trimming removed 5 bases from V and 0 bases from J, with 10 bases in between. CDR3 sequence (DNA): TGTGCCAGCAGCCGCTTGGTTCTGAACACTGAAGCTTTCTTT. Amino acid sequence: CASSRLVLNTEAFF.

The rearrangement uses TRBV28 and TRBJ2-5; 7 bases map to TRBD2. V lost 6 bases to trimming and J lost 8 bases; unmatched junction nucleotides: 9. The V gene's germline CDR1 is MDHEN and CDR2 SYDVKM. This CDR3 contains 13 residues. CDR3 protein: CASRTTGTTTQYF. The CDR3 nucleotides read TGTGCCAGCAGGACTACGGGGACTACCACCCAGTACTTC.

V and J are TRBV7-2 and TRBJ1-2; D not certain. V was pared by 1 base and J by 6 bases, with 12 bases between. The CDR3 runs 14 residues. Germline values: CDR1 SGHTA, CDR2 FQGNSA. In DNA, the CDR3 is TGTGCCAGCAGCTTAGGTAACCGACTCAATGGCTACACCTTC. Its translation: CASSLGNRLNGYTF.

By proportion, this clone is medium-sized (0.01 to 0.1%). The genes are TRBV7-9 and TRBJ2-7; TRBD2 matches 7 bases. Trimming cost V 5 bases and J 3 bases; bases outside gene matches: 10. The germline gives CDR1 SEHNR, CDR2 FQNEAQ (reference sequence). The CDR3 is 15 residues long. The CDR3 sequence is CASSLTGTTGYEQYF. Here the CDR3 DNA reads TGTGCCAGCAGCCTTACTGGGACTACCGGCTACGAGCAGTACTTC.

The rearrangement joins TRBV27 to TRBJ2-2; TRBD1 matches at 8 bases. Germline V gene lookup returns CDR1 MNHEY and CDR2 SMNVEV (reference sequence). The CDR3 is 15 residues long. Unmatched junction bases numbered 8, after V lost 6 bases and J lost 5 bases. In nucleotides, the CDR3 is TGTGCCAGCAGAAGGAACAGGGGGTCAACCGGGGAGCTGTTTTTT. Encoded protein: CASRRNRGSTGELFF.

V usage is TRBV19 and J usage is TRBJ1-5; D possibly corresponds to TRBD1 (6 bases). Germline V gene sequence: CDR1 LNHDA, CDR2 SQIVND (reference sequence). Trimming took 3 bases from V and 1 from J, leaving 10 bases between them. The CDR3 has 15 amino acids. In DNA form, the CDR3 reads TGTGCCAGTAGTATCAGGGGCCAGAGCAATCAGCCCCAGCATTTT. This encodes CASSIRGQSNQPQHF.

J is TRBJ2-3 and V is TRBV7-9; no definite D call. The germline gives CDR1 SEHNR, CDR2 FQNEAQ (reference sequence). Trimming cost V 6 bases and J 7 bases, with 14 bases left between them. The CDR3 runs to 13 residues. Here the CDR3 reads CASSPPIVNTQYF. CDR3 nucleotide sequence: TGTGCCAGCAGTCCCCCAATAGTGAATACGCAGTATTTT.

The chain employs TRBV2 and TRBJ2-3; D ambiguous. CDR1 and CDR2 (germline): SNHLY, FYNNEI. CDR3 length equals 11 residues. Trimming took off 5 bases at V and 2 bases at J, with 2 bases between the two ends. The CDR3 nucleotides are TGTGCCAGCAGTCTCACAGATACGCAGTATTTT. Residues: CASSLTDTQYF.

The chain uses TRBV7-8 and TRBJ2-7; the D gene is possibly TRBD1 (5 bases). Trimming removed 5 bases from V and 3 bases from J, with 17 bases in between. The CDR3 covers 15 residues. Germline CDR1 and CDR2: SGHVS and FQNEAQ. The CDR3 is CASSANRQNLYEQYF. As DNA, the CDR3 is TGTGCCAGCAGCGCCAATAGACAGAACCTCTACGAGCAGTACTTC.

The genes are TRBV13 and TRBJ2-5; tentatively, D is TRBD2 (5 bases). The CDR3 runs to 14 residues. The V and J ends lost 5 bases and 5 bases respectively, with 15 bases between them. From germline, CDR1 is PRHDT and CDR2 FYEKMQ (reference sequence). CDR3 bases: TGTGCCAGCAGCCCCTGGCCCGGGGAGGAGACCCAGTACTTC. It yields the protein CASSPWPGEETQYF.

The rearrangement uses TRBV7-7 and TRBJ2-5; D ambiguous. The V gene lost 2 bases and the J gene lost 5 bases, with 12 bases spanning the gap. The germline CDR1 and CDR2 sequences are SSHAT and FNYEAQ (reference sequence). The CDR3 totals 14 residues. Written as DNA, the CDR3 is TGTGCCAGCAGCTTAAGACCGGCAAGGGAGACCCAGTACTTC. Amino acids: CASSLRPARETQYF.

The table lists this clone with a few counts. This chain links TRBV5-4 with TRBJ1-5; D is undetermined. The CDR3 is 14 amino acids. The germline CDR1 and CDR2 sequences are SGHNT and YYREEE (reference sequence). V was pared by 4 bases and J by 1 base, with 9 bases between. The CDR3 nucleotides are TGTGCCAGCAGCAGCCTCGGAAGCAATCAGCCCCAGCATTTT. Amino acids: CASSSLGSNQPQHF.

This chain connects TRBV9 to TRBJ2-1; TRBD1 matches 9 bases. The V and J ends lost 4 bases and 7 bases, in that order; junction bases with no gene match: 12. Germline V gives CDR1 SGDLS, CDR2 YYNGEE. CDR3 length: 16 residues. Here the CDR3 reads CASSSNAGTGSNEQFF. The CDR3 DNA is TGTGCCAGCAGCTCCAACGCCGGGACAGGGTCAAATGAGCAGTTCTTC.

The rearrangement links TRBV7-8 to TRBJ2-3, with no clear D. Deletions cut 5 bases from V and 7 bases from J, with 13 bases between. This CDR3 has 13 amino acids. In germline, CDR1 is SGHVS, CDR2 FQNEAQ. The CDR3 protein is CASSPPVTHTQYF. The CDR3 DNA reads as TGTGCCAGCAGCCCCCCCGTCACGCATACGCAGTATTTT.

This sequence joins TRBV7-9 and TRBJ1-1, with D perhaps matching TRBD1 (5 bases). The CDR3 loop spans 15 amino acids. Trimming pared 0 bases from V and 7 bases from J, leaving 15 bases between. CDR1 is SEHNR and CDR2 is FQNEAQ in the germline V gene (reference sequence). CDR3 region: CASSLATQRGIEAFF. The CDR3 DNA sequence: TGTGCCAGCAGCTTAGCCACTCAACGGGGGATTGAAGCTTTCTTT. The whole variable domain, remainder taken from reference TRBV7-9 and TRBJ1-1, is DTGVSQNPRHKITKRGQNVTFRCDPISEHNRLYWYRQTLGQGPEFLTYFQNEAQLEKSRLLSDRFSAERPKGSFSTLEIQRTEQGDSAMYLCASSLATQRGIEAFFGQGTRLTVV.

The chain joins TRBV11-2 to TRBJ1-2, with TRBD1 matching over 9 bases. The CDR3 length is 16 residues. Germline CDR1 is SGHAT and CDR2 is FQNNGV. Germline trimming cut 1 base from V and 7 bases from J; bases unmatched to any gene: 10. CDR3 bases: TGTGCCAGCAGCTTAGGGGTTAGGGACAGGGCAGCTGGCTACACCTTC. Protein product: CASSLGVRDRAAGYTF.

The rearrangement uses TRBV28 and TRBJ2-7; D not certain. V was clipped by 6 bases and J by 3 bases, with 12 bases between them. Germline CDR1 MDHEN, CDR2 SYDVKM. CDR3 size: 13 residues. The CDR3 DNA follows: TGTGCCAGCAGAAACACCGGGCGCTACGAGCAGTACTTC. Translated: CASRNTGRYEQYF.

There are a few counts of this clone. The V and J genes are TRBV5-6 and TRBJ2-1, with 8 nucleotides matching TRBD1. Germline values: CDR1 SGHDT, CDR2 YYEEEE. Trimming removed 4 bases from V and 2 bases from J; junction bases left unmatched: 5. The length of the CDR3 is 15 residues. CDR3 loop: CASSKTGGPYNEQFF. The CDR3 nucleotides are TGTGCCAGCAGCAAAACAGGGGGGCCCTACAATGAGCAGTTCTTC.